Below, one TCR beta chain is given with its context. The sample belongs to a study of blood T cell repertoires in COVID-19. For the study at large: Samples of COVID-19 (acute and convalescent) were obtained from the United States, Italy and Spain. From T cells, B-cell-depleted T cells, or PBMCs came the material, which was cDNA or gDNA.

The CDR3 is made up of 12 amino acids. Germline V gene lookup returns CDR1 MNHEY and CDR2 SVGAGI. The V end was cut by 3 bases, the J end by 10 bases, with 7 bases between. The authors' processing: The authors estimated nucleated cell counts from reference gene primer amplification. TCRdb keeps only in-frame clones here, not all; method: immunoSEQ multiplex PCR. From that table come the V and J calls and clone size; the DNA was used to work out D and trimming. The table shows 200,000 to 250,000 clones, with around nine tenths occurring only once. The chain combines TRBV6-5 with TRBJ1-6; D is undetermined. Source material: peripheral blood. The receptor was isolated from a woman between 70 and 85 years old with active or convalescent COVID-19. CDR3 sequence: CASSYNGSPLHF. The CDR3 nucleotides are TGTGCCAGCAGTTATAACGGGTCACCCCTCCACTTT.